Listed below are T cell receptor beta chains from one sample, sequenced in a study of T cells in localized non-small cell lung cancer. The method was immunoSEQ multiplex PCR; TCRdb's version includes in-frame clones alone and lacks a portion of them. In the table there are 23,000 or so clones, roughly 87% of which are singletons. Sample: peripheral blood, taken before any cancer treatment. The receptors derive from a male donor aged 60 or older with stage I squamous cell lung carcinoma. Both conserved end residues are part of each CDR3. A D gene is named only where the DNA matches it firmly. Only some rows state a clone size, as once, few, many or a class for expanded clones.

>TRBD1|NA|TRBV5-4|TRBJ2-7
CASSPPGTVYYEQYF
TGTGCCAGCAGCCCCCCGGGGACAGTATACTACGAGCAGTACTTC
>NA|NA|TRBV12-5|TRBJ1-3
CASGLVRTLGNTIYF
TGTGCTAGTGGTTTGGTAAGGACCCTCGGAAACACCATATATTTT
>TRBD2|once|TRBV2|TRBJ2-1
CASKEASGRGNEQFF
TGTGCCAGCAAAGAAGCTAGCGGGAGAGGCAATGAGCAGTTCTTC
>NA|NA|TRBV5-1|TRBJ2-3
CASSLAGPGGTDTQYF
TGCGCCAGCAGCTTGGCCGGGCCTGGGGGCACAGATACGCAGTATTTT
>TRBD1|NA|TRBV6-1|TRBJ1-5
CASSEDLGQGYSNQPQHF
TGTGCCAGCAGTGAAGATTTGGGACAGGGTTATAGCAATCAGCCCCAGCATTTT
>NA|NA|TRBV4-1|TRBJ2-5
CASSQERRGGQETQYF
TGCGCCAGCAGCCAAGAGAGGCGGGGCGGGCAAGAGACCCAGTACTTC
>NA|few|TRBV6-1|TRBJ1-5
CASSEQAYNQPQHF
TGTGCCAGCAGTGAACAGGCATACAATCAGCCCCAGCATTTT
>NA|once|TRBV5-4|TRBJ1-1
CASSLPDRNTEAFF
TGTGCCAGCAGCCTCCCTGATCGGAACACTGAAGCTTTCTTT
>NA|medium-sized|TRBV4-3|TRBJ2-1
CASSLRGGWEPRDNEQFF
TGCGCCAGCAGCCTAAGGGGGGGGTGGGAGCCACGGGACAATGAGCAGTTCTTC
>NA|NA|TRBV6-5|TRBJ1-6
CASSPLGGDHSPLHF
TGTGCCAGCAGTCCCTTAGGCGGGGATCATTCACCCCTCCACTTT
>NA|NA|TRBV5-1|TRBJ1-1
CASSEGSGGATEAFF
TGCGCCAGCAGTGAAGGGTCGGGGGGAGCCACTGAAGCTTTCTTT
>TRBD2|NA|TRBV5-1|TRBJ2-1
CASSTLAGVVNEQFF
TGCGCCAGCAGCACACTAGCGGGAGTTGTAAATGAGCAGTTCTTC
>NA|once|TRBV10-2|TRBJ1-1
CASSESNPLGSLNTEAFF
TGCGCCAGCAGTGAGTCGAATCCCCTCGGGAGCCTGAACACTGAAGCTTTCTTT
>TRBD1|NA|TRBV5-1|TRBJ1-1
CASSLGQRHTEAFF
TGCGCCAGCAGCCTGGGACAGCGACACACTGAAGCTTTCTTT
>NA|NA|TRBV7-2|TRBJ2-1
CASSLGASLYNEQFF
TGTGCCAGCAGCTTAGGGGCTAGCCTCTACAATGAGCAGTTCTTC
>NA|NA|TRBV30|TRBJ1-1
CAWSPERDTEAFF
TGTGCCTGGAGCCCTGAGAGAGACACTGAAGCTTTCTTT
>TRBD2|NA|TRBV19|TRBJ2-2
CASSIGAGGAGELFF
TGTGCCAGTAGTATAGGAGCCGGGGGGGCCGGGGAGCTGTTTTTT
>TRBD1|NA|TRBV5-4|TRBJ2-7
CASSRDRGSYEQYF
TGTGCCAGCAGCCGGGACAGGGGATCCTACGAGCAGTACTTC
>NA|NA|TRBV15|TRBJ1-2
CATGDNSNYGYTF
TGTGCCACGGGGGACAACTCTAACTATGGCTACACCTTC
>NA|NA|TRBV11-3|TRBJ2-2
CASSTGGSIGELFF
TGTGCCAGCAGCACTGGGGGGAGCATCGGGGAGCTGTTTTTT
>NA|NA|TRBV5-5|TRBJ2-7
CASSFETYEQYF
TGTGCCAGCAGCTTCGAGACCTACGAGCAGTACTTC
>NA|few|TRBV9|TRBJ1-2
CASSELDKSIYGYTF
TGTGCCAGCAGCGAATTAGACAAATCTATCTATGGCTACACCTTC
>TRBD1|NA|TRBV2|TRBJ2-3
CASSSTPTGRGSDTQYF
TGTGCCAGCAGCTCTACCCCGACAGGGAGAGGTTCCGATACGCAGTATTTT
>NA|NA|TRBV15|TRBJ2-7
CATSEERGTSYEQYF
TGTGCCACCAGCGAGGAGAGGGGGACCTCCTACGAGCAGTACTTC
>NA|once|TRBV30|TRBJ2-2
CAWSPGLPNGELFF
TGTGCCTGGAGCCCGGGACTCCCTAATGGGGAGCTGTTTTTT
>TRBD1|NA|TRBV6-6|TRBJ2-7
CASSYVEQGDYEQYF
TGTGCCAGCAGTTACGTGGAACAGGGGGACTACGAGCAGTACTTC
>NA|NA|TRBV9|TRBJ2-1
CASSVPPDEQFF
TGTGCCAGCAGCGTACCCCCCGATGAGCAGTTCTTC
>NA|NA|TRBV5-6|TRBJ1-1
CASSPVLNTEAFF
TGTGCCAGCAGCCCGGTTTTAAACACTGAAGCTTTCTTT
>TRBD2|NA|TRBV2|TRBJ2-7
CASRGTSGSEQYF
TGTGCCAGCAGGGGGACTAGCGGGAGCGAGCAGTACTTC
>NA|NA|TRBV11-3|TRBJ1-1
CASSLWQLNTEAFF
TGTGCCAGCAGCTTATGGCAGTTGAACACTGAAGCTTTCTTT
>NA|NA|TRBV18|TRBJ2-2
CASSQQQGKAGELFF
TGTGCCAGCTCACAACAACAGGGAAAGGCCGGGGAGCTGTTTTTT
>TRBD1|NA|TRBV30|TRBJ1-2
CAWRETRTGRAYGYTF
TGTGCCTGGAGGGAGACCAGGACAGGGAGAGCGTATGGCTACACCTTC
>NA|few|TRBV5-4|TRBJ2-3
CASSLAGTQYF
TGTGCCAGCAGCTTGGCGGGTACGCAGTATTTT
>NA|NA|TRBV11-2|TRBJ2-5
CASSPPLLQETQYF
TGTGCCAGCAGCCCCCCCCTCCTGCAAGAGACCCAGTACTTC
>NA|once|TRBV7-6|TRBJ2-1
CASSPPGTSYNEQFF
TGTGCCAGCAGCCCGCCGGGAACCTCCTACAATGAGCAGTTCTTC
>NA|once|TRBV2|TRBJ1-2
CASSEALPGSYGYTF
TGTGCCAGCAGTGAAGCGCTTCCAGGGTCCTATGGCTACACCTTC
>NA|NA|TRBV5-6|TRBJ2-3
CASSGTDSTDTQYF
TGTGCCAGCAGCGGGACGGATAGCACAGATACGCAGTATTTT
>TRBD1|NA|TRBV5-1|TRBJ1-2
CASSKTGGTNYGYTF
TGCGCCAGCAGCAAGACAGGGGGCACTAACTATGGCTACACCTTC
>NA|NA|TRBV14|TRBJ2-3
CASSQDGGASTDTQYF
TGTGCCAGCAGCCAAGATGGCGGGGCAAGCACAGATACGCAGTATTTT
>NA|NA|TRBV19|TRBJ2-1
CASTRGRNPSNEQFF
TGTGCCAGTACTAGAGGAAGGAACCCTTCTAATGAGCAGTTCTTC
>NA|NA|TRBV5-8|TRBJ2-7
CASSPAQEQYF
TGTGCCAGCAGCCCCGCGCAAGAGCAGTACTTC
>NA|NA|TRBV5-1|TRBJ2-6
CASRKGFSSGANVLTF
TGCGCCAGCAGAAAAGGATTCAGCTCTGGGGCCAACGTCCTGACTTTC
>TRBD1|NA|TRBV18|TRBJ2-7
CASSPPVRTGGYEQYF
TGTGCCAGCTCACCACCAGTCAGGACAGGGGGCTACGAGCAGTACTTC
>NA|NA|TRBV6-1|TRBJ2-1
CASGTPNYNEQFF
TGTGCCAGCGGGACCCCTAACTACAATGAGCAGTTCTTC
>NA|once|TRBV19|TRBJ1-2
CASSSMTNYGYTF
TGTGCCAGTAGCTCGATGACTAACTATGGCTACACCTTC
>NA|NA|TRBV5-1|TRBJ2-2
CASSRSPPTGELFF
TGCGCCAGCAGCAGGAGCCCACCAACCGGGGAGCTGTTTTTT
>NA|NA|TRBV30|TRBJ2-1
CAWFLISSYNEQFF
TGTGCCTGGTTTTTAATTAGCTCCTACAATGAGCAGTTCTTC
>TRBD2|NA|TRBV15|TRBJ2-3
CATSPTSGGGDTQYF
TGTGCCACCAGCCCGACTAGCGGGGGAGGGGATACGCAGTATTTT